The 32 T cell receptor beta chains reported below all come from one sample, sequenced in a study of blood T cells in healthy people across ages. A second PCR, run for roughly 6 to 11 cycles, used a sample-barcoded 5' primer plus a J-beta primer mix. One entry per CDR3 protein, called by TCRdb with MiXCR from the 5' RACE reads. The repertoire has over a million distinct CDR3 sequences, less than 45% of them found once; the top ten carry over 3.5%. The sample was blood. The receptor source for this set is a woman aged 18-29 years in good health.

The V and J genes are TRBV6-2 or TRBV6-3 and TRBJ2-7, with 9 bases that match TRBD1. This CDR3 is built from 17 residues. V lost 0 bases, J lost 4 bases, and 10 bases stayed unmatched. Germline-derived CDR1 and CDR2 are MNHEY and SVGEGT. Written as DNA, the CDR3 is TGTGCCAGCAGTTACTCCGGTTACCGGGACAGGGATTACGAGCAGTACTTC. Translated: CASSYSGYRDRDYEQYF.

This clonotype was detected once. CDR3 in DNA: TGTGCCAGCAGTTTTGGGGCAGGGACCGGTGAAAAACTGTTTTTT. Its protein product is CASSFGAGTGEKLFF. The chain is built from TRBV28 and TRBJ1-4, with a weak D call TRBD1 (5 bases). Trimming stripped 3 bases from V and 7 bases from J, with 15 bases between. The CDR3 spans 15 residues. CDR1 and CDR2 (germline): MDHEN, SYDVKM.

The rearrangement joins TRBV2 to TRBJ1-1, with unresolved D. Between the trimmed V and J ends, which lost 1 base and 1 base, there was a span of 7 bases. The CDR3 has 14 residues. CDR1 and CDR2 (germline): SNHLY, FYNNEI. This CDR3 is CASSEVLANTEAFF. In DNA, the CDR3 is TGTGCCAGCAGTGAAGTTTTAGCGAACACTGAAGCTTTCTTT.

This chain links TRBV30 with TRBJ2-1, with D uncertain. The CDR3 spans 11 residues. Trimming removed 8 bases at V and 9 bases at J, with 14 bases between. Germline assignment: CDR1 GTSNPN and CDR2 SVGIG (reference sequence). This CDR3 reads CAAEHFGEQFF. The CDR3 bases are TGTGCCGCGGAACATTTTGGTGAGCAGTTCTTC.

V is TRBV28 and J is TRBJ2-2; D is undetermined. V lost 10 bases and J 6 bases, leaving 9 bases between the germline ends. Germline assignment: CDR1 MDHEN and CDR2 SYDVKM. The CDR3 covers 11 residues. CDR3 sequence reads: CATQLPGELFF. Written as DNA, the CDR3 is TGTGCCACTCAACTCCCCGGGGAGCTGTTTTTT.

This clonotype was seen at least ten times. This chain joins TRBV29-1 and TRBJ2-3, with D uncertain. The CDR3 runs to 12 residues. Germline V gene data show CDR1 as SQVTM and CDR2 as ANQGSEA. Deletions cut 8 bases from V and 0 bases from J, with 9 bases between. CDR3 sequence: CSSLLSTDTQYF. The CDR3 bases are TGCAGCTCCCTACTCAGCACAGATACGCAGTATTTT.

This clonotype was detected many times. The chain joins TRBV4-3 to TRBJ1-5; a weak D match, TRBD1 (5 bases). Trimming removed 0 bases at V and 6 bases at J, with 15 bases between. The CDR3 covers 16 residues. Germline assignment: CDR1 LGHNA and CDR2 YSLEER. CDR3 nucleotides: TGCGCCAGCAGCCAAGACGGACATCCTTCGGGTCAGCCCCAGCATTTT. Translated, it gives CASSQDGHPSGQPQHF.

The chain combines TRBV20-1 with TRBJ1-2; unclear D gene. Looked up from germline, CDR1 is DFQATT and CDR2 is SNEGSKA (reference sequence). Trimming took off 6 bases at V and 6 bases at J, with 11 bases between the two ends. There are 11 residues in the CDR3. The CDR3: CSARTRDGYTF. The CDR3 DNA follows: TGCAGTGCCCGTACTCGAGATGGCTACACCTTC.

The chain combines TRBV12-3 or TRBV12-4 with TRBJ1-5, with 7 bases fitting TRBD1. The CDR3 loop spans 14 amino acids. The ends lost 4 bases at V and 4 bases at J; junction bases unmatched: 4. The CDR3 sequence: CASSSLRGNQPQHF. As DNA, the CDR3 is TGTGCCAGCAGTTCCCTCAGGGGGAATCAGCCCCAGCATTTT.

In this sample, this clonotype turned up many times. This sequence joins TRBV7-6 and TRBJ1-3, with a weak D call TRBD1 (5 bases). The ends were cut back, 0 bases at V and 0 bases at J, with 9 bases in the middle. The length of the CDR3 is 16 residues. The germline CDR1 and CDR2 sequences are SGHVS and FNYEAQ. CDR3 nucleotide sequence: TGTGCCAGCAGCTTAGCGACAGTTCTCTCTGGAAACACCATATATTTT. As protein: CASSLATVLSGNTIYF.

The sample holds one count of this clonotype. The germline gene is not matched at one end of the junction; a read error may be the cause. The V gene is TRBV7-9, the J gene TRBJ2-1; TRBD2 aligns across 11 bases. Per the germline V gene, CDR1 is SEHNR and CDR2 is FQNEAQ (reference sequence). This CDR3 has 17 residues. CDR3 sequence reads: CASTQTSGGPTYNKQFF. The CDR3 region has the DNA TGTGCCAGCACCCAAACTAGCGGGGGCCCCACCTACAATAAGCAGTTCTTC.

This chain links TRBV7-6 with TRBJ2-1; 12 bases are shared with TRBD2. The germline CDR1 and CDR2 sequences are SGHVS and FNYEAQ. The V gene end was trimmed by 3 bases and the J gene end by 7 bases; junction bases not matched to a gene: 7. This CDR3 spans 16 amino acids. CDR3 sequence reads: CASSLILAGGLNEQFF. CDR3 sequence (DNA): TGTGCCAGCAGCTTGATCCTAGCGGGAGGGCTTAATGAGCAGTTCTTC.

This clonotype was observed a few times. The chain recombines TRBV20-1 with TRBJ2-1; a possible D gene is TRBD2 (7 bases). Germline loops: CDR1 DFQATT, CDR2 SNEGSKA (reference sequence). V gave up 1 base and J gave up 0 bases, with 10 bases separating them. This CDR3 spans 15 amino acids. In nucleotides, the CDR3 is TGCAGTGCTAGAGTGCGGGGGCACTCCTACAATGAGCAGTTCTTC. Translated, it gives CSARVRGHSYNEQFF.

This clonotype came up a few times. This rearrangement joins TRBV6-5 to TRBJ1-2, with 9 bases aligning to TRBD1. This CDR3 contains 14 residues. Looked up from germline, CDR1 is MNHEY and CDR2 is SVGAGI. V lost 7 bases, J lost 4 bases, and 7 bases stayed unmatched. CDR3 residues: CASTKTGGFYGYTF. CDR3 nucleotides: TGTGCCAGCACTAAAACAGGGGGCTTCTATGGCTACACCTTC.

The chain carries TRBV7-3 and TRBJ2-3; TRBD2 agrees at 7 bases. There are 15 residues in the CDR3. Germline V gene data show CDR1 as SGHTA and CDR2 as FQGTGA. The junction had 7 bases not matched to a gene; V was cut back by 6 bases and J by 1 base. This CDR3 reads CASRASSGRTDTQYF. CDR3 DNA: TGTGCCAGCAGGGCTTCTAGCGGTCGCACAGATACGCAGTATTTT.

This clonotype was seen only a few times. The CDR3: CASSLRTGQRNTIYF. CDR3 DNA: TGTGCCAGCAGCCTAAGGACAGGCCAGCGGAACACCATATATTTT. The chain employs TRBV27 and TRBJ1-3; 7 bases are shared with TRBD1. Germline-derived CDR1 and CDR2 are MNHEY and SMNVEV (reference sequence). V shed 6 bases, J shed 7 bases, and the junction held 12 bases outside the gene matches. The CDR3 loop spans 15 amino acids.

This chain connects TRBV12-3 or TRBV12-4 to TRBJ1-5; 8 nucleotides align to TRBD1. The junction had 7 bases not matched to a gene; V was cut back by 5 bases and J by 1 base. The length of the CDR3 is 16 residues. CDR3 nucleotides: TGTGCCAGCAGTACTGGACAGGGAAGGAGCAATCAGCCCCAGCATTTT. Residues: CASSTGQGRSNQPQHF.

The table lists this clonotype with a few counts. The chain couples TRBV30 to TRBJ1-2, with 7 bases lining up with TRBD1. Germline V gene sequence: CDR1 GTSNPN, CDR2 SVGIG (reference sequence). The V and J ends lost 5 bases and 3 bases, in that order; junction bases with no gene match: 3. CDR3 length equals 12 residues. The DNA for the CDR3 is TGTGCCTGGCCAGGGACAGACTATGGCTACACCTTC. Translation: CAWPGTDYGYTF.

The chain is built from TRBV10-3 and TRBJ2-1; D is possibly TRBD1 or TRBD2 (6 bases each). The CDR3 contains 13 residues. Trimming took off 3 bases at V and 9 bases at J, with 12 bases between the two ends. Germline V gives CDR1 ENHRY, CDR2 SYGVKD. The CDR3 nucleotides are TGTGCCATCAGTGATGTGGGGGGCACTGAGCAGTTCTTC. Protein: CAISDVGGTEQFF.

This chain joins TRBV27 and TRBJ1-2; the match to TRBD1 covers 8 bases. Unmatched junction bases numbered 14, after V lost 5 bases and J lost 6 bases. This CDR3 is 16 amino acids long. CDR1 and CDR2 (germline): MNHEY, SMNVEV (reference sequence). The CDR3 sequence: CASSLEPGGAKNGYTF. The CDR3 bases are TGTGCCAGCAGTCTAGAGCCAGGGGGCGCGAAGAATGGCTACACCTTC.

The chain couples TRBV7-2 to TRBJ1-5; TRBD1 might be the D (5 bases). Germline values: CDR1 SGHTA, CDR2 FQGNSA. V shed 5 bases and J shed 7 bases, with 15 bases lying between them. The CDR3 sequence is 14 residues long. Here the CDR3 DNA reads TGTGCCAGCAGCACGGGACTGAAAGGCCAGCCCCAGCATTTT. Translated: CASSTGLKGQPQHF.

The chain combines TRBV20-1 with TRBJ2-5; weak D call: TRBD1 (6 bases). This CDR3 comprises 14 residues. Trimming removed 3 bases at V and 5 bases at J, with 16 bases between. Germline CDR1 and CDR2: DFQATT and SNEGSKA (reference sequence). The chain's CDR3 is CSARVSGQGETQYF. As DNA, the CDR3 is TGCAGTGCTAGGGTTTCGGGGCAGGGGGAGACCCAGTACTTC.

The V gene is TRBV28, the J gene TRBJ2-7, with D possibly TRBD1 on 6 matching bases. Germline V lookup: CDR1 MDHEN, CDR2 SYDVKM. The CDR3 extends over 17 amino acids. Trimming removed 5 bases from V and 0 bases from J, with 20 bases in between. This chain's CDR3 is CASSLYLGQVFSYEQYF. In DNA, the CDR3 is TGTGCCAGCAGTCTGTATTTGGGACAAGTGTTCTCCTACGAGCAGTACTTC.

The chain carries TRBV11-2 and TRBJ2-1, with 12 bases aligning to TRBD2. Per germline, CDR1 SGHAT and CDR2 FQNNGV. Trimming removed 1 base from V and 6 bases from J; junction bases left unmatched: 4. The CDR3 contains 16 residues. The CDR3 nucleotides are TGTGCCAGCAGCTTAGCCCTAGCGGGAGGGCCCAATGAGCAGTTCTTC. It is translated as CASSLALAGGPNEQFF.

V usage is TRBV21-1 and J usage is TRBJ2-4; the D segment call TRBD1 is taken from the table without a DNA check. The end of the DNA is better explained by TRBJ2-7, so the J call may be wrong. TRBV21-1 is tagged as a pseudogene. The CDR3 has 17 residues. This CDR3 reads CASSKSAGGFSSYEQYF. CDR3 sequence (DNA): TGTGCCAGCAGCAAATCGGCAGGGGGTTTCAGCTCCTACGAGCAGTACTTC.

J is TRBJ1-3 and V is TRBV7-2; no reliable D call. CDR1 and CDR2 from the germline V gene are SGHTA and FQGNSA. The CDR3 contains 15 residues. V lost 5 bases to trimming and J lost 4 bases, with 15 bases between them. The CDR3 nucleotides are TGTGCCAGCAGCCCCCAGACGCGGGCCGGAAACACCATATATTTT. It is translated as CASSPQTRAGNTIYF.

This clonotype was detected a few times. The gene calls are TRBV18 and TRBJ1-2; tentative D call: TRBD1 (5 bases). The germline CDR1 and CDR2 sequences are KGHSH and LQKENI. The CDR3 covers 16 residues. Trimming removed 5 bases from V and 0 bases from J, with 16 bases in between. The CDR3 nucleotides read TGTGCCAGCTCATCACGGGGGGTCCCTGCTAACTATGGCTACACCTTC. Protein sequence: CASSSRGVPANYGYTF.

This clonotype was found a few times. The chain carries TRBV10-3 and TRBJ1-3; tentatively, D is TRBD1 (6 bases). The CDR3 is 16 residues long. V lost 7 bases and J 1 base, leaving 17 bases between the germline ends. Germline-derived CDR1 and CDR2 are ENHRY and SYGVKD. The CDR3 nucleotides read TGTGCCATCACCCCGACAGGATGGGGATCTGGAAACACCATATATTTT. As protein: CAITPTGWGSGNTIYF.

The V gene is TRBV7-3, the J gene TRBJ2-3, with 12 bases lining up with TRBD2. The CDR3 consists of 16 residues. After removal of 5 bases from V and 2 bases from J, the junction contained 5 bases not matched to a gene. Germline loops: CDR1 SGHTA, CDR2 FQGTGA. CDR3 nucleotide sequence: TGTGCCAGCAGCCTCGGGACTAGCGGGCACACAGATACGCAGTATTTT. Its translation is CASSLGTSGHTDTQYF. The whole variable domain, remainder taken from reference TRBV7-3 and TRBJ2-3, is GAGVSQTPSNKVTEKGKYVELRCDPISGHTALYWYRQSLGQGPEFLIYFQGTGAADDSGLPNDRFFAVRPEGSVSTLKIQRTERGDSAVYLCASSLGTSGHTDTQYFGPGTRLTVL.

The chain carries TRBV4-3 and TRBJ2-3; possibly TRBD2 for D (5 bases). The CDR3 extends over 16 amino acids. Deletions cut 4 bases from V and 4 bases from J, with 18 bases between. Germline V lookup: CDR1 LGHNA, CDR2 YSLEER. The CDR3 region is CASSPEVASSADTQYF. The CDR3 bases are TGCGCCAGCAGCCCCGAGGTGGCTAGTAGCGCAGATACGCAGTATTTT.

This clonotype appeared many times. The V and J genes are TRBV28 and TRBJ2-7; D is uncertain. There are 11 residues in the CDR3. Germline CDR1 reads MDHEN; CDR2 reads SYDVKM. The germline V and J ends were trimmed by 4 bases and 7 bases, with 8 bases remaining between them. The CDR3 loop is CASSYPGEQYF. CDR3 DNA: TGTGCCAGCAGTTATCCTGGGGAGCAGTACTTC.

The V gene is TRBV12-3 or TRBV12-4, the J gene TRBJ1-2; D not certain. V lost 10 bases and J lost 4, with 16 bases in between. CDR3 length: 13 amino acids. The CDR3: CAINPKAFYGYTF. The CDR3 bases are TGTGCCATTAATCCGAAGGCGTTCTATGGCTACACCTTC.